This TCR beta chain was recorded in a study of T cells in Graves' hyperthyroidism and ophthalmopathy. Amplified regions were TCR beta CDR3 sequences from RNA transcripts. The primer set for the first-round RT-PCR of the TCR CDR3 was HTBI. MiXCR, run by TCRdb on the multiplex PCR reads, gives a single entry per CDR3 protein. This sample carries about 640,000 distinct CDR3 sequences, less than 25% of them seen once, and the ten largest clones take roughly 30%. Germline V CDR1 and CDR2: MNHNS, SASEGT. The CDR3 runs to 14 residues. V was clipped by 5 bases and J by 2 bases, with 13 bases between them. On the basis of clinical symptoms, serum thyroxine and TRAb, thyroid ultrasound and orbital computed tomography, diagnoses were made.

Sequencing was carried out using blood. This sequence was found in a man aged 25-45 years with Graves' ophthalmopathy. The genes are TRBV6-1 and TRBJ2-7, with D perhaps TRBD2 (6 bases). The CDR3 nucleotides are TGTGCCAGCAGTCCCCTAGCGCTGACCTACGAGCAGTACTTC. Translation: CASSPLALTYEQYF.